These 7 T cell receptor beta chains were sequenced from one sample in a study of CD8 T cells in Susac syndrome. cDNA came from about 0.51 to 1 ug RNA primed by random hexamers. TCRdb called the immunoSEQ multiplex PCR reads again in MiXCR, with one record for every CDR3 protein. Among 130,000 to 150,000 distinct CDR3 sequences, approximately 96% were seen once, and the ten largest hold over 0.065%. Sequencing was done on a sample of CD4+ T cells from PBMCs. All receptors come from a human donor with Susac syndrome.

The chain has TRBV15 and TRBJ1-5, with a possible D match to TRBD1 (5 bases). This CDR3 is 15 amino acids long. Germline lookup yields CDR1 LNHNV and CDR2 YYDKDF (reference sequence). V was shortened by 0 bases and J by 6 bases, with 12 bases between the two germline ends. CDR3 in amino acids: CATSRDGSGTQPQHF. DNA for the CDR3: TGTGCCACCAGCAGAGATGGATCAGGGACTCAGCCCCAGCATTTT. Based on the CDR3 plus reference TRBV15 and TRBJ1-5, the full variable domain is DAMVIQNPRYQVTQFGKPVTLSCSQTLNHNVMYWYQQKSSQAPKLLFHYYDKDFNNEADTPDNFQSRRPNTSFCFLDIRSPGLGDTAMYLCATSRDGSGTQPQHFGDGTRLSIL.

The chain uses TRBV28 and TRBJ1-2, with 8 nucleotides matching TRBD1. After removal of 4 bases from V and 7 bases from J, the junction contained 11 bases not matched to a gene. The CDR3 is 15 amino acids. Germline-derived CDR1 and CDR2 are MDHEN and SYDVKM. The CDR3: CASSSMTGVASGYTF. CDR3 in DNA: TGTGCCAGCAGTTCAATGACAGGGGTTGCGAGTGGCTACACCTTC.

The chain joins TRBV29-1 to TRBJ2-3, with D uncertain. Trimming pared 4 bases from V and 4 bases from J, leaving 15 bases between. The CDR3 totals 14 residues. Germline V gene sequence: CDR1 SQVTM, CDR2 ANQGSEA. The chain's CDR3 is CSVGPPRQADTQYF. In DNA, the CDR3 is TGCAGCGTTGGCCCTCCGAGGCAGGCAGATACGCAGTATTTT.

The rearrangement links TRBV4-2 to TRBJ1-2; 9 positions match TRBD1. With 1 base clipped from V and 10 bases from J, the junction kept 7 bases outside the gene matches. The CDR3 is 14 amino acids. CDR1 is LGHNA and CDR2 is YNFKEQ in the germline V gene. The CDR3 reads CASSQAGTGGNYTF. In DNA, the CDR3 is TGTGCCAGCAGCCAAGCGGGAACAGGGGGCAACTACACCTTC.

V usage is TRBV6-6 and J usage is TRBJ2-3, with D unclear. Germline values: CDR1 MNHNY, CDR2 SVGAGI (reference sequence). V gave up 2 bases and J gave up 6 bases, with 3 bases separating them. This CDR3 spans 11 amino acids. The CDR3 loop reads CASSYRDTQYF. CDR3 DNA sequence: TGTGCCAGCAGTTACCGGGATACGCAGTATTTT.

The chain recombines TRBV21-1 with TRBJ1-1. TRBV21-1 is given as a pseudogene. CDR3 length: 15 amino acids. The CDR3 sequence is CASSKSPGAVHEAFF. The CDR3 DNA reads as TGTGCCAGCAGCAAAAGTCCGGGAGCCGTCCATGAAGCTTTCTTT.

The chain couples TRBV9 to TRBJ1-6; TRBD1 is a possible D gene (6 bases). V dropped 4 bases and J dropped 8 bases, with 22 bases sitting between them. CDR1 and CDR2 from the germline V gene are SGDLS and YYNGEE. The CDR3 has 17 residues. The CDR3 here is CASSRSGWGAGDSPLHF. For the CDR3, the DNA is TGTGCCAGCAGCCGCTCAGGTTGGGGGGCGGGGGATTCACCCCTCCACTTT.